These 14 T cell receptor beta chains came from one sample sequenced in a study of blood T cell repertoires in COVID-19. Assay used: immunoSEQ multiplex PCR; TCRdb lists only in-frame clones, some missing. The sample lists around 60,000 clones, approximately 72% occurring once. The sequenced sample was peripheral blood. These receptors originate from a woman in her seventies with COVID-19, enrolled during active disease.

This clone was seen a handful of times. The chain uses TRBV6-2 or TRBV6-3 and TRBJ2-5, with D perhaps matching TRBD2 (7 bases). The germline V gene encodes CDR1 MNHEY and CDR2 SVGEGT. The CDR3 has 19 residues. Trimming pared 2 bases from V and 5 bases from J, leaving 27 bases between. The chain's CDR3 is CASSYTDSPTSYRAETQYF. In nucleotides, the CDR3 is TGTGCCAGCAGTTACACCGATTCGCCGACTAGCTACAGGGCGGAGACCCAGTACTTC.

This clone was detected a few times. The chain employs TRBV14 and TRBJ1-4; no clear D gene. This CDR3 spans 15 amino acids. The germline V gene encodes CDR1 SGHDN and CDR2 FVKESK. V lost 0 bases and J lost 4, with 9 bases in between. CDR3 region: CASSQDLAGNEKLFF. DNA of the CDR3: TGTGCCAGCAGCCAAGATCTGGCGGGTAATGAAAAACTGTTTTTT.

The rearrangement uses TRBV19 and TRBJ1-5; D remains unclear. V lost 7 bases to trimming and J lost 0 bases, with 10 bases between them. Germline V gene sequence: CDR1 LNHDA, CDR2 SQIVND (reference sequence). This CDR3 spans 14 amino acids. The CDR3 DNA is TGTGCCAGTACCGGAGTTGTTAGCAATCAGCCCCAGCATTTT. Translated: CASTGVVSNQPQHF.

The gene calls are TRBV9 and TRBJ1-1; 10 bases agree with TRBD1. V gave up 2 bases and J gave up 6 bases; unmatched junction bases: 4. Germline V CDR1 and CDR2: SGDLS, YYNGEE. The CDR3 totals 14 residues. This chain's CDR3 is CASSVTGGAPEAFF. CDR3 nucleotide sequence: TGTGCCAGCAGCGTGACAGGGGGCGCCCCTGAAGCTTTCTTT.

This clone is medium-sized (0.01 to 0.1%) in the sample. The chain combines TRBV4-1 with TRBJ2-1; TRBD2 might be the D (6 bases). There are 15 residues in the CDR3. Germline loops: CDR1 MGHRA, CDR2 YSYEKL. V lost 1 base and J 5 bases, leaving 12 bases between the germline ends. CDR3 DNA sequence: TGCGCCAGCAGCCAAGGGAGGGGTACCGACAATGAGCAGTTCTTC. Protein: CASSQGRGTDNEQFF.

The gene calls are TRBV19 and TRBJ1-5, with TRBD1 identical over 11 bases. The V and J ends lost 10 bases and 5 bases, in that order; junction bases with no gene match: 7. The CDR3 length is 14 residues. The germline V gene has CDR1 LNHDA and CDR2 SQIVND (reference sequence). CDR3 in amino acids: CATGGTGGDQPQHF. The CDR3 DNA reads TGTGCCACCGGGGGGACAGGGGGTGATCAGCCCCAGCATTTT.

This clone has just one count. The chain joins TRBV7-2 to TRBJ2-1, with D possibly matching TRBD2 (6 bases). The germline V gene encodes CDR1 SGHTA and CDR2 FQGNSA. Trimming left V 3 bases short and J 5 bases short, with 11 bases between. This CDR3 is 14 amino acids long. The CDR3 DNA reads TGTGCCAGCAGCTTTAGGGACTTGGACAATGAGCAGTTCTTC. Amino acid sequence: CASSFRDLDNEQFF. The full variable domain, with the rest looked up from reference TRBV7-2 and TRBJ2-1, is GAGVSQSPSNKVTEKGKDVELRCDPISGHTALYWYRQSLGQGLEFLIYFQGNSAPDKSGLPSDRFSAERTGGSVSTLTIQRTQQEDSAVYLCASSFRDLDNEQFFGPGTRLTVL.

The J gene is TRBJ2-3, the V gene TRBV19; 7 bases align to TRBD2. J lost 6 bases, V lost 3 bases, and 6 bases had no gene match. Germline CDR1 reads LNHDA; CDR2 reads SQIVND (reference sequence). The CDR3 loop spans 14 amino acids. CDR3: CASSMELAADTQYF. DNA of the CDR3: TGTGCCAGTAGTATGGAGCTAGCGGCCGATACGCAGTATTTT.

This chain joins TRBV21-1 and TRBJ2-7; TRBD1, the table's D call, was not compared with the DNA. TRBV21-1 is a known pseudogene. The CDR3 has 17 amino acids. The CDR3 nucleotides read TGTGCCAGCAGCAGGGCCCCCCCTTCCCAGGGCAAATACGAGCAGTACGTC. Protein product: CASSRAPPSQGKYEQYV.

The sample holds one count of this clone. This chain uses TRBV7-3 with TRBJ2-6; 8 bases agree with TRBD1. The V gene end was trimmed by 4 bases and the J gene end by 11 bases; junction bases not matched to a gene: 4. Germline V lookup: CDR1 SGHTA, CDR2 FQGTGA. The CDR3 runs to 13 residues. The CDR3 nucleotides are TGTGCCAGCAGCTCCGGGACAGGAGACGTCCTGACTTTC. Protein sequence: CASSSGTGDVLTF.

The chain recombines TRBV19 with TRBJ2-7; 8 positions agree with TRBD2. The V and J ends lost 7 bases and 0 bases, in that order; junction bases with no gene match: 2. CDR3 length equals 13 residues. In germline, CDR1 is LNHDA, CDR2 SQIVND (reference sequence). CDR3 coding DNA: TGTGCCAGTACTACTAGCGGCTCCTACGAGCAGTACTTC. Translated, it gives CASTTSGSYEQYF.

The rearrangement links TRBV5-4 to TRBJ2-3, with D tentatively TRBD2 (5 bases). CDR3 length: 15 residues. V dropped 0 bases and J dropped 2 bases, with 10 bases sitting between them. The germline CDR1 and CDR2 sequences are SGHNT and YYREEE (reference sequence). DNA of the CDR3: TGTGCCAGCAGCTTGGAGGCGGGCTCCACAGATACGCAGTATTTT. This gives the protein CASSLEAGSTDTQYF.

The rearrangement uses TRBV27 and TRBJ2-1; 7 nucleotides match TRBD2. J gave up 7 bases and V 7 bases, and 10 bases lay outside the gene matches. CDR1 MNHEY and CDR2 SMNVEV come from the germline V gene (reference sequence). The length of the CDR3 is 14 residues. CDR3 protein: CASTSAGPRNEQFF. CDR3 nucleotide sequence: TGTGCCAGCACTTCAGCGGGGCCGCGGAATGAGCAGTTCTTC.

V is TRBV7-8 and J is TRBJ1-1; D call uncertain. The CDR3 runs to 12 residues. With 0 bases removed from V and 8 bases from J, the gap between germline ends came to 7 bases. The germline gives CDR1 SGHVS, CDR2 FQNEAQ. CDR3 region: CASSLASGEAFF. In nucleotides, the CDR3 is TGTGCCAGCAGCTTAGCCTCGGGGGAAGCTTTCTTT.